Presented here are 7 T cell receptor beta chains from one specimen sequenced in a study of T cell responses to AZD1222 COVID-19 vaccine. Clones were sequenced by immunoSEQ multiplex PCR, and TCRdb holds only the in-frame ones, with some missing. Of 65,000 to 95,000 clones in the sample, 80% are singletons; the top ten hold approximately 22%. Sequenced material: peripheral blood, taken on day 0 of AZD1222 vaccination. All receptors derive from an adult in good health.

The chain couples TRBV19 to TRBJ2-4; the D gene is possibly TRBD2 (5 bases). The CDR3 loop spans 14 amino acids. Germline V gives CDR1 LNHDA, CDR2 SQIVND (reference sequence). The V gene lost 5 bases and the J gene lost 8 bases, with 16 bases spanning the gap. The CDR3 here is CASSEGTKRDIQYF. In DNA, the CDR3 is TGTGCCAGTAGTGAGGGAACAAAGAGGGACATTCAGTACTTC.

The CDR3 DNA reads as TGTGCCAGCAGCTTACCTTTAGGGGGTTTAGTTTTCTTT. This sequence encodes CASSLPLGGLVFF. V usage is TRBV7-2 and J usage is TRBJ1-1; the D gene is possibly TRBD1 (6 bases). The CDR3 is 13 amino acids. Trimming took off 2 bases at V and 13 bases at J, with 17 bases between the two ends. Germline V lookup: CDR1 SGHTA, CDR2 FQGNSA.

The V call is TRBV24-1, the J call TRBJ2-1; D ambiguous. Germline assignment: CDR1 KGHDR and CDR2 SFDVKD. The CDR3 has 11 amino acids. The ends were cut back, 1 base at V and 9 bases at J, with 3 bases in the middle. CDR3 amino acids: CATSDLGEQFF. CDR3 coding DNA: TGTGCCACCAGTGATTTAGGTGAGCAGTTCTTC.

V and J are TRBV30 and TRBJ2-3; D may be TRBD1 (5 bases). The CDR3 totals 17 residues. Germline CDR1 is GTSNPN and CDR2 is SVGIG (reference sequence). The V end lost 0 bases, the J end lost 6 bases, and 22 bases lay between the germline ends. This CDR3 is CAWSVRLALVKGDTQYF. CDR3 nucleotides: TGTGCCTGGAGTGTACGTCTGGCGCTAGTGAAGGGGGATACGCAGTATTTT.

This rearrangement joins TRBV7-2 to TRBJ2-3; no firm D call. The germline V gene has CDR1 SGHTA and CDR2 FQGNSA. Trimming took off 4 bases at V and 4 bases at J, with 3 bases between the two ends. The length of the CDR3 is 11 residues. CDR3 amino acids: CASSWADTQYF. CDR3 bases: TGTGCCAGCAGCTGGGCAGATACGCAGTATTTT.

The V gene is TRBV7-9, the J gene TRBJ1-1; 9 bases map to TRBD1. The CDR3 has 15 residues. The V segment lost 5 bases and the J segment 2 bases; nucleotides outside the gene matches: 6. CDR1 is SEHNR and CDR2 is FQNEAQ in the germline V gene (reference sequence). The CDR3 here is CASSTGQGTNTEAFF. DNA of the CDR3: TGTGCCAGCAGCACGGGACAGGGCACCAACACTGAAGCTTTCTTT.

The chain employs TRBV27 and TRBJ2-2, with TRBD2 identical over 8 bases. Germline V gives CDR1 MNHEY, CDR2 SMNVEV (reference sequence). J gave up 3 bases and V 9 bases, and 9 bases lay outside the gene matches. There are 15 residues in the CDR3. CDR3 sequence reads: CASRLAGTYTGELFF. The CDR3 DNA sequence: TGTGCCAGTAGATTAGCGGGGACGTACACCGGGGAGCTGTTTTTT.